Below, 11 T cell receptor beta chains from the same sample are listed, as sequenced in a study of T cell repertoires in cytomegalovirus infection (dated by TCRdb to the late 2010s). These receptors lack a known antigen. The meaning of the sample's treatment or condition label: in vitro stimulation with specific CMV peptide epitopes to enrich CMV-specific T cells. Data came from an Illumina HiSeq 1500. TCRdb reanalyzed the raw reads on its own, using fastp at Q25 for trimming and MiXCR for clone calling, and kept in-frame beta chains. Merged by CDR3 protein, the rows form single entries marked with the most common genes and DNA. A total of roughly 800,000 distinct CDR3 sequences appear in this sample, 25% to 35% of them only once. Of the sample, under 15% is held by the ten largest clones. The sample in question was cultured CD8+ T cells from PBMCs, obtained from culture after CMV antigen stimulation. These receptors all stem from a human donor in good health (CMV status not recorded). Some clones in this sample may be carry-over from other donors' samples.

This clonotype has just a few counts. The genes are TRBV12-3 or TRBV12-4 and TRBJ1-1; D call uncertain. The CDR3 is made up of 13 amino acids. The V and J ends lost 1 base and 4 bases respectively, with 7 bases between them. The CDR3 region is CASSLVVSTEAFF. The CDR3 DNA is TGTGCCAGCAGTTTAGTGGTTAGCACTGAAGCTTTCTTT.

This clonotype was counted a few times. J is TRBJ2-1 and V is TRBV19; perhaps TRBD1 as D (6 bases). Germline loops: CDR1 LNHDA, CDR2 SQIVND (reference sequence). Trimming shortened V by 3 bases and J by 4 bases, and 13 bases separated the two germline ends. CDR3 size: 15 residues. The CDR3: CASSILARGYNEQFF. The CDR3 coding sequence is TGTGCCAGTAGTATCTTAGCGAGGGGGTACAATGAGCAGTTCTTC. The full variable domain, its missing parts supplied by reference TRBV19 and TRBJ2-1, is DGGITQSPKYLFRKEGQNVTLSCEQNLNHDAMYWYRQDPGQGLRLIYYSQIVNDFQKGDIAEGYSVSREKKESFPLTVTSAQKNPTAFYLCASSILARGYNEQFFGPGTRLTVL.

A few counts support this clonotype. The chain couples TRBV10-3 to TRBJ2-2; 7 bases are shared with TRBD1. This CDR3 contains 17 residues. V shed 3 bases and J 4 bases; nucleotides not matched to a gene: 11. CDR1 is ENHRY and CDR2 is SYGVKD in the germline V gene. The CDR3 sequence is CAISEVIDRDLTGELFF. In DNA, the CDR3 is TGTGCCATCAGTGAAGTAATCGACAGGGATCTCACCGGGGAGCTGTTTTTT.

This clonotype was recorded a few times. The CDR3 DNA is TGTGCCAGCAGCTTAGTGGACAGGGGCCAGGGCACTGAAGCTTTCTTT. Translating it yields CASSLVDRGQGTEAFF. The chain has TRBV7-8 and TRBJ1-1; TRBD1 agrees at 9 bases. The ends lost 1 base at V and 4 bases at J; junction bases unmatched: 7. The V gene's germline CDR1 is SGHVS and CDR2 FQNEAQ. The CDR3 has 16 residues.

The rearrangement uses TRBV2 and TRBJ2-6, with D unresolved. This CDR3 spans 13 amino acids. Germline-derived CDR1 and CDR2 are SNHLY and FYNNEI. Trimming shortened V by 9 bases and J by 2 bases, and 8 bases separated the two germline ends. For the CDR3, the DNA is TGTGCCAGTCATGTAGCTGGGGCCAACGTCCTGACTTTC. Translating gives CASHVAGANVLTF. Full variable domain (outside the CDR3, taken from reference TRBV2 and TRBJ2-6): EPEVTQTPSHQVTQMGQEVILRCVPISNHLYFYWYRQILGQKVEFLVSFYNNEISEKSEIFDDQFSVERPDGSNFTLKIRSTKLEDSAMYFCASHVAGANVLTFGAGSRLTVL.

V usage is TRBV4-3 and J usage is TRBJ2-3, with 15 bases matching TRBD2. The CDR3 loop spans 17 amino acids. The J segment lost 5 bases and the V segment lost 0 bases, leaving 3 bases of the junction unmatched. In germline, CDR1 is LGHNA, CDR2 YSLEER. CDR3 amino acids: CASSQEWTSGRVDTQYF. CDR3 DNA sequence: TGCGCCAGCAGCCAAGAATGGACTAGCGGGAGGGTAGATACGCAGTATTTT.

This chain uses TRBV10-3 with TRBJ1-5, with D perhaps TRBD1 (5 bases). The CDR3 length is 13 residues. The germline V gene encodes CDR1 ENHRY and CDR2 SYGVKD. Between the trimmed V and J ends, which lost 0 bases and 5 bases, there was a span of 5 bases. CDR3 amino acids: CAISESGDQPQHF. The CDR3 region has the DNA TGTGCCATCAGTGAGTCGGGGGATCAGCCCCAGCATTTT.

This clonotype showed up just a few times. The chain links TRBV4-2 to TRBJ2-5; 9 bases line up with TRBD1. Germline-derived CDR1 and CDR2 are LGHNA and YNFKEQ. The CDR3 runs to 16 residues. The ends lost 3 bases at V and 5 bases at J; junction bases unmatched: 10. This chain's CDR3 is CASSHIQGAPVETQYF. The CDR3 DNA reads TGTGCCAGCAGCCACATACAGGGGGCGCCGGTTGAGACCCAGTACTTC.

This clonotype was seen a handful of times. The chain couples TRBV11-2 to TRBJ1-1; tentatively, D is TRBD1 (6 bases). The CDR3 sequence is 16 residues long. The V gene lost 5 bases and the J gene lost 3 bases, with 19 bases spanning the gap. The germline V gene has CDR1 SGHAT and CDR2 FQNNGV. The CDR3 here is CASSPAGGHQYTEAFF. The CDR3 DNA is TGTGCCAGCAGCCCGGCTGGGGGACACCAGTACACTGAAGCTTTCTTT. Based on the CDR3 plus reference TRBV11-2 and TRBJ1-1, the full variable domain is EAGVAQSPRYKIIEKRQSVAFWCNPISGHATLYWYQQILGQGPKLLIQFQNNGVVDDSQLPKDRFSAERLKGVDSTLKIQPAKLEDSAVYLCASSPAGGHQYTEAFFGQGTRLTVV.

This clonotype was found once. This chain connects TRBV27 to TRBJ1-6; 8 nucleotides agree with TRBD1. The CDR3 extends over 16 amino acids. Germline V CDR1 and CDR2: MNHEY, SMNVEV (reference sequence). The J segment lost 0 bases and the V segment lost 8 bases, leaving 6 bases of the junction unmatched. Written as DNA, the CDR3 is TGTGCCAGCCGACAGGGGCCCGGCTCCTATAATTCACCCCTCCACTTT. This codes for CASRQGPGSYNSPLHF.

This chain uses TRBV7-6 with TRBJ1-1; D is perhaps TRBD1 (6 bases). Trimming stripped 5 bases from V and 3 bases from J, with 13 bases between. This CDR3 region has 14 residues. Looked up from germline, CDR1 is SGHVS and CDR2 is FNYEAQ. CDR3 residues: CASSPPNRDTEAFF. The DNA of the CDR3 is TGTGCCAGCAGCCCCCCGAACAGGGACACTGAAGCTTTCTTT.